A single sample is the source of the 20 T cell receptor beta chains below, sequenced in a study of cytomegalovirus exposure and HLA in healthy donors. The PCR was carried out with 60 Vbeta primers and 13 Jbeta primers. Sequencing was performed with immunoSEQ multiplex PCR; in TCRdb, only in-frame clones are kept and a portion is missing. Counted here are 150,000 to 200,000 clones, roughly 80% occurring once; the ten biggest clones make up 1.5% to 2%. The specimen sequenced was PBMCs. The receptor source for this set is a woman under 30 in good health and CMV-seronegative.

The chain carries TRBV28 and TRBJ2-5; D possibly corresponds to TRBD2 (5 bases). Germline CDR1 and CDR2: MDHEN and SYDVKM. This CDR3 is 11 amino acids long. Trimming took off 2 bases at V and 7 bases at J, with 5 bases between the two ends. The CDR3 sequence is CASSLGGTQYF. DNA of the CDR3: TGTGCCAGCAGTTTAGGAGGGACCCAGTACTTC.

The CDR3 sequence is CASRREDYEQYF. As DNA, the CDR3 is TGTGCCAGCAGGCGGGAAGACTACGAGCAGTACTTC. The chain combines TRBV7-9 with TRBJ2-7, with a possible D match to TRBD2 (6 bases). The V gene's germline CDR1 is SEHNR and CDR2 FQNEAQ (reference sequence). The CDR3 sequence is 12 residues long. Trimming removed 6 bases at V and 3 bases at J, with 9 bases between.

The CDR3 spells CASSLSVITSGINEQFF. DNA of the CDR3: TGTGCCAGCAGCTTATCCGTCATCACTAGCGGGATCAATGAGCAGTTCTTC. The V gene is TRBV11-2, the J gene TRBJ2-1; 10 bases match TRBD2. After removal of 2 bases from V and 6 bases from J, the junction contained 10 bases not matched to a gene. Germline V CDR1 and CDR2: SGHAT, FQNNGV. The CDR3 covers 17 residues.

The chain combines TRBV30 with TRBJ2-5, with D tentatively TRBD1 (6 bases). Deletions cut 4 bases from V and 0 bases from J, with 12 bases between. The CDR3 runs to 14 residues. Germline CDR1 reads GTSNPN; CDR2 reads SVGIG (reference sequence). Written as DNA, the CDR3 is TGTGCCTGGAATGGACAGAGCTACCAAGAGACCCAGTACTTC. Translating gives CAWNGQSYQETQYF.

The chain recombines TRBV28 with TRBJ2-1; D call uncertain. CDR3 length equals 14 residues. Trimming stripped 8 bases from V and 6 bases from J, with 17 bases between. CDR1 is MDHEN and CDR2 is SYDVKM in the germline V gene. This chain's CDR3 is CASVPRGRSNEQFF. For the CDR3, the DNA is TGTGCCAGCGTCCCCCGTGGGCGAAGCAATGAGCAGTTCTTC.

The chain is built from TRBV27 and TRBJ2-3; TRBD2 matches at 12 bases. Germline V gene lookup returns CDR1 MNHEY and CDR2 SMNVEV (reference sequence). J lost 4 bases, V lost 2 bases, and 4 bases had no gene match. The CDR3 consists of 16 residues. The CDR3 coding sequence is TGTGCCAGCAGTTTACCGCTAGCGGGAGGGCCAGATACGCAGTATTTT. As protein: CASSLPLAGGPDTQYF.

The chain uses TRBV4-3 and TRBJ1-1, with D possibly matching TRBD1 (6 bases). CDR1 and CDR2 from the germline V gene are LGHNA and YSLEER. V dropped 4 bases and J dropped 4 bases, with 13 bases sitting between them. This CDR3 is built from 14 residues. The chain's CDR3 is CASSPRGGSTEAFF. The CDR3 DNA sequence: TGCGCCAGCAGCCCCCGAGGGGGTAGCACTGAAGCTTTCTTT.

This sequence joins TRBV5-6 and TRBJ2-1, with D maybe TRBD1 (6 bases). There are 16 residues in the CDR3. Trimming took 4 bases from V and 2 from J, leaving 16 bases between them. Germline CDR1 reads SGHDT; CDR2 reads YYEEEE. The CDR3 nucleotides read TGTGCCAGCAGCACAAGCCAGGGGCGCCCCTACAATGAGCAGTTCTTC. Amino acids: CASSTSQGRPYNEQFF.

The J gene is TRBJ2-5, the V gene TRBV5-1; TRBD2 is a possible D gene (6 bases). CDR3 length: 15 residues. Looked up from germline, CDR1 is SGHRS and CDR2 is YFSETQ. V was pared by 0 bases and J by 5 bases, with 14 bases between. CDR3: CASSLVVVGGETQYF. The CDR3 DNA is TGCGCCAGCAGCTTGGTTGTTGTGGGAGGCGAGACCCAGTACTTC.

V is TRBV2 and J is TRBJ2-2, with 13 bases that match TRBD2. J was trimmed by 7 bases and V by 4 bases; bases with no gene match: 3. Looked up from germline, CDR1 is SNHLY and CDR2 is FYNNEI. The length of the CDR3 is 15 residues. The CDR3 coding sequence is TGTGCCAGCAGTGGGACTAGCGGGAGTAGCGGGGAGCTGTTTTTT. Residues: CASSGTSGSSGELFF.

The chain is built from TRBV28 and TRBJ2-7; D is possibly TRBD2 (5 bases). Germline CDR1 is MDHEN and CDR2 is SYDVKM. The CDR3 sequence is 13 residues long. The V gene lost 2 bases and the J gene lost 4 bases, with 9 bases spanning the gap. CDR3 in amino acids: CASSLGSGYEQYF. CDR3 bases: TGTGCCAGCAGTTTAGGCAGCGGATACGAGCAGTACTTC.

This chain uses TRBV6-1 with TRBJ1-5, with D uncertain. V lost 2 bases, J lost 7 bases, and 12 bases lay in between. In germline, CDR1 is MNHNS, CDR2 SASEGT. The CDR3 runs to 14 residues. The CDR3 DNA reads as TGTGCCAGCAGTGAATTGGGCCCGTTACAGCCCCAGCATTTT. It specifies CASSELGPLQPQHF.

The CDR3 DNA reads as TGCGCCAGCAGCCAAGGTCGGGGGAACTACGAGCAGTACTTC. The encoded protein is CASSQGRGNYEQYF. The rearrangement joins TRBV4-3 to TRBJ2-7; tentative D call: TRBD2 (6 bases). The germline V and J ends were trimmed by 1 base and 3 bases, with 10 bases remaining between them. Germline CDR1 and CDR2: LGHNA and YSLEER. There are 14 residues in the CDR3.

The rearrangement links TRBV7-9 to TRBJ2-1, with 7 bases aligning to TRBD2. V shed 7 bases, J shed 16 bases, and the junction held 10 bases outside the gene matches. Germline assignment: CDR1 SEHNR and CDR2 FQNEAQ (reference sequence). The CDR3 runs to 11 residues. The DNA of the CDR3 is TGTGCCAGCACGACGGGACTAAACCTTTTCTTC. Translated: CASTTGLNLFF. The variable domain in full, completed from reference TRBV7-9 and TRBJ2-1, reads DTGVSQNPRHKITKRGQNVTFRCDPISEHNRLYWYRQTLGQGPEFLTYFQNEAQLEKSRLLSDRFSAERPKGSFSTLEIQRTEQGDSAMYLCASTTGLNLFFGPGTRLTVL.

The chain is built from TRBV28 and TRBJ1-2; TRBD1 might be the D (6 bases). Germline CDR1 is MDHEN and CDR2 is SYDVKM. The CDR3 runs to 13 residues. Between the trimmed V and J ends, which lost 6 bases and 7 bases, there was a span of 15 bases. CDR3 nucleotides: TGTGCCAGCAGCCAGGGGTGGGCGACTGGCTACACCTTC. Encoded protein: CASSQGWATGYTF.

The J gene is TRBJ2-3, the V gene TRBV7-6, with 10 bases lining up with TRBD2. The V gene's germline CDR1 is SGHVS and CDR2 FNYEAQ. This CDR3 is built from 16 residues. Trimming took 1 base from V and 3 from J; bases not matched to a gene: 4. As DNA, the CDR3 is TGTGCCAGCAGCTTAGAAGCGGGAGGGAGGACAGATACGCAGTATTTT. Translated: CASSLEAGGRTDTQYF.

In this sample, this clone turned up once. V usage is TRBV5-4 and J usage is TRBJ1-4, with 11 bases identical to TRBD1. The V gene end was trimmed by 4 bases and the J gene end by 8 bases; junction bases not matched to a gene: 10. The germline V gene has CDR1 SGHNT and CDR2 YYREEE (reference sequence). The CDR3 extends over 16 amino acids. CDR3 DNA sequence: TGTGCCAGCAGCAAGCTTCAGGGACAGGGGGAGGAAAAACTGTTTTTT. Encoded protein: CASSKLQGQGEEKLFF.

The chain recombines TRBV2 with TRBJ2-7; no definite D call. This CDR3 has 13 amino acids. The germline CDR1 and CDR2 sequences are SNHLY and FYNNEI. The CDR3 loop reads CFFKQKAAYEQYV. As DNA, the CDR3 is TGTTTTTTCAAGCAGAAGGCGGCATACGAGCAGTACGTC.

The chain carries TRBV6-5 and TRBJ1-2; TRBD1 agrees at 12 bases. V was clipped by 5 bases and J by 8 bases; unmatched bases: 9. Looked up from germline, CDR1 is MNHEY and CDR2 is SVGAGI. This CDR3 is built from 15 residues. The DNA of the CDR3 is TGTGCCAGCAGTACCTCCGGGACAGGGGGCAAGGGCTACACCTTC. It codes for CASSTSGTGGKGYTF.

The chain employs TRBV6-6 and TRBJ1-2; 8 nucleotides align to TRBD1. Trimming took 4 bases from V and 13 from J; bases not matched to a gene: 14. The CDR3 is made up of 14 amino acids. CDR1 and CDR2 from the germline V gene are MNHNY and SVGAGI (reference sequence). CDR3 in amino acids: CASSSLDRGPLGTF. In nucleotides, the CDR3 is TGTGCCAGCAGTTCCTTAGACAGGGGCCCCCTCGGCACCTTC.